Shown below are 10 T cell receptor beta chains from a single sample sequenced in a study of blood T cell repertoires in COVID-19. This table comes from immunoSEQ multiplex PCR, and its TCRdb copy is limited to in-frame clones, with some not included. The profile shows some 68,000 clones, 90% of them singletons. What was sequenced was peripheral blood. The receptors shown here come from a middle-aged man with COVID-19, enrolled during active disease.

The CDR3 nucleotides read TGTGCCAGCAGTTACTCCCGGTTTGCGCCCCAGCATTTT. Its translation is CASSYSRFAPQHF. The chain uses TRBV6-2 or TRBV6-3 and TRBJ1-5; D uncertain. Deletions cut 0 bases from V and 9 bases from J, with 9 bases between. CDR3 length equals 13 residues. Germline CDR1 MNHEY, CDR2 SVGEGT.

This chain uses TRBV7-3 with TRBJ2-1; 7 nucleotides align to TRBD1. Trimming removed 5 bases from V and 7 bases from J; junction bases left unmatched: 11. Germline lookup yields CDR1 SGHTA and CDR2 FQGTGA. This CDR3 comprises 15 residues. The CDR3 region is CASSPETGKVNEQFF. CDR3 DNA: TGTGCCAGCAGCCCAGAGACAGGGAAGGTAAATGAGCAGTTCTTC.

The chain uses TRBV5-1 and TRBJ2-1; 10 bases fit TRBD2. J was trimmed by 10 bases and V by 0 bases; bases with no gene match: 13. Germline-derived CDR1 and CDR2 are SGHRS and YFSETQ. This CDR3 region has 17 residues. The chain's CDR3 is CASSLGHGGLAMKEQFF. The DNA for the CDR3 is TGCGCCAGCAGCTTGGGGCATGGGGGACTAGCGATGAAGGAGCAGTTCTTC.

The chain is built from TRBV7-2 and TRBJ1-5; 8 nucleotides match TRBD1. The V and J ends lost 5 bases and 6 bases, in that order; junction bases with no gene match: 12. Germline CDR1 SGHTA, CDR2 FQGNSA. This CDR3 comprises 16 residues. CDR3 loop: CASSLPPGQGSQPQHF. The CDR3 nucleotides read TGTGCCAGCAGCCTACCACCCGGACAGGGATCTCAGCCCCAGCATTTT.

The chain employs TRBV4-2 and TRBJ2-1; no clear D. The V gene lost 3 bases and the J gene lost 3 bases, with 12 bases spanning the gap. There are 15 residues in the CDR3. Germline V gene data show CDR1 as LGHNA and CDR2 as YNFKEQ. As DNA, the CDR3 is TGTGCCAGCAGCCAGGCACTATCCATCTACAATGAGCAGTTCTTC. It codes for CASSQALSIYNEQFF.

This chain links TRBV6-5 with TRBJ1-2; D unclear. Per the germline V gene, CDR1 is MNHEY and CDR2 is SVGAGI. Trimming stripped 5 bases from V and 3 bases from J, with 10 bases between. The CDR3 runs to 13 residues. CDR3 sequence: CASSRSVDYGYTF. The CDR3 coding sequence is TGTGCCAGCAGTCGGAGTGTGGACTATGGCTACACCTTC.

This clone was detected only once. V gene TRBV11-2 combines with J gene TRBJ2-5; 7 bases are a match to TRBD2. CDR3 length: 16 residues. Germline V lookup: CDR1 SGHAT, CDR2 FQNNGV. V was clipped by 5 bases and J by 2 bases; unmatched bases: 11. CDR3 DNA: TGTGCCAGCAGCCCCCAGGCGTGGGAGGGGCAAGAGACCCAGTACTTC. Translated, it gives CASSPQAWEGQETQYF.

This clone showed up just once. V gene TRBV5-1 combines with J gene TRBJ2-5, with TRBD1 matching over 7 bases. The CDR3 extends over 14 amino acids. Germline values: CDR1 SGHRS, CDR2 YFSETQ. With V trimmed by 1 base and J by 3 bases, 3 bases remained unmatched. CDR3 amino acids: CASSLLGTEETQYF. CDR3 coding DNA: TGCGCCAGCAGCTTGTTAGGGACAGAAGAGACCCAGTACTTC.

This clone was seen only a few times. The chain is built from TRBV5-1 and TRBJ2-5; 13 bases line up with TRBD2. This CDR3 is 15 amino acids long. The V gene's germline CDR1 is SGHRS and CDR2 YFSETQ. V gave up 0 bases and J gave up 4 bases; unmatched junction bases: 0. CDR3 loop: CASSLGTSGRETQYF. CDR3 in DNA: TGCGCCAGCAGCTTGGGGACTAGCGGGAGAGAGACCCAGTACTTC.

Comments on this clone: This sample also contains other DNA sequences that code for the same CDR3. V usage is TRBV6-5 and J usage is TRBJ2-1, with 14 bases matching TRBD2. Germline lookup yields CDR1 MNHEY and CDR2 SVGAGI. The CDR3 loop spans 15 amino acids. V lost 5 bases to trimming and J lost 7 bases; unmatched junction nucleotides: 4. The chain's CDR3 is CASSRTSGRYNEQFF. CDR3 DNA sequence: TGTGCCAGCAGTAGGACTAGCGGGAGGTATAATGAGCAGTTCTTC.